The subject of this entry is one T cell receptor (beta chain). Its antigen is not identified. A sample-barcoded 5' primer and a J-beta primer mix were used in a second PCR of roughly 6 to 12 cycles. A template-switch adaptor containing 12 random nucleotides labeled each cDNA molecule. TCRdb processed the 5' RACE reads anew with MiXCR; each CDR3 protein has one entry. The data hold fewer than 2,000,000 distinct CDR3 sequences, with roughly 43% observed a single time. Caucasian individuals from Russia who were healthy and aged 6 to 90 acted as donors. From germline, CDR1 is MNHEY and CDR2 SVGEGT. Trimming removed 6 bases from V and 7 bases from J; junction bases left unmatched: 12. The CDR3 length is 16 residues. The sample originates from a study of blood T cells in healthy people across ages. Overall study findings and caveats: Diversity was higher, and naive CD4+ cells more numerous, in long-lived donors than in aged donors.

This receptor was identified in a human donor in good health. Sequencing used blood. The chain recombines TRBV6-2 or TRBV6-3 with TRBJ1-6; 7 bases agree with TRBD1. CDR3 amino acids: CASSVPPGQLNSPLHF. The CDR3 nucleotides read TGTGCCAGCAGCGTACCTCCGGGACAGTTGAATTCACCCCTCCACTTT.